The T cell receptor (beta chain) described here comes from a study of Ad26.COV2.S vaccination and SARS-CoV-2 variants. Looking at the study overall: Donor got 5x10^10 or 1x10^11 viral particles of Ad26.COV2.S.

Between the trimmed V and J ends, which lost 5 bases and 5 bases, there was a span of 12 bases. The CDR3 has 14 amino acids. The V gene's germline CDR1 is SGHTA and CDR2 FQGNSA. Study results and limitations: Total T cell responses may have been underestimated by the TCR breadth and depth analyses.

TCRdb's table, derived via immunoSEQ multiplex PCR, lists solely in-frame clones and lacks some. The repertoire holds about 410,000 clones, with approximately 89% as singletons. In the case of this clone: Antigen unknown.

This sample's treatment: roughly 19 received Ad26.COV2.S at low or high dose, single or two shots; about 5 received placebo; per-sample allocation not given. Repertoires come from day 63 after the first vaccine or placebo injection. In Boston, an adult donor aged 18-55 years took part. An Ad26 vector expressing Wuhan-strain SARS-CoV-2 spike constituted the vaccine. This chain connects TRBV7-2 to TRBJ1-4; TRBD1 is a possible D gene (5 bases). The input for sequencing was peripheral blood, taken in a trial of Ad26.COV2.S vaccine versus placebo. This sequence was found in a person between 18 and 59 years old who received the Ad26.COV2.S COVID-19 vaccine or a placebo. The CDR3 DNA follows: TGTGCCAGCAGCCTTGGGACGGCCAATGAAAAACTGTTTTTT. Its protein product is CASSLGTANEKLFF.